This T cell receptor beta chain is drawn from a study of T cells in women clearing cervical HPV infection. Whole-study findings and limits: CIN3+ cases had significantly higher TCR richness than controls; evenness did not differ. Associations may precede or follow infection; HPV-specific or memory T cells were not isolated.

Concerning this clone itself: Its target is unknown. Read data end 3 residues before the CDR3 end; the end is taken from the germline J gene.

The method was immunoSEQ multiplex PCR; TCRdb's version includes in-frame clones alone and lacks a portion of them. This sample contains some 39,000 clones. The germline V gene encodes CDR1 SGHVS and CDR2 FNYEAQ. The CDR3 runs 15 residues. Deletions cut 2 bases from V and 8 bases from J, with 15 bases between. This sequence was found in a woman between 18 and 69 years old with a cervical HPV16 infection that either progressed to CIN3+ or cleared (not recorded which). This chain uses TRBV7-6 with TRBJ1-4, with D hard to call. The material sequenced was blood buffy coat. The CDR3 sequence: CASSLTDLQGEKLFF. CDR3 DNA (partial): TGTGCCAGCAGCTTAACGGACTTACAAGGGGAAAAA.